The 12 T cell receptor beta chains reported below all come from one sample, sequenced in a study of human T cells and chemical hapten exposure. MiXCR was run by TCRdb on the 5' RACE reads, yielding one entry per CDR3 protein. The sample includes about 140,000 distinct CDR3 sequences, around 4% of them seen just once. The authors extracted total RNA from unfractionated whole blood. The receptors were sampled from a female donor in good health.

There are a few counts of this clonotype. The rearrangement joins TRBV5-1 to TRBJ2-5; D unresolved. Trimming removed 3 bases from V and 2 bases from J, with 8 bases in between. In germline, CDR1 is SGHRS, CDR2 YFSETQ. This CDR3 is built from 13 residues. This CDR3 reads CASSCNAQETQYF. The DNA of the CDR3 is TGCGCCAGCAGCTGTAATGCTCAAGAGACCCAGTACTTC.

This clonotype came up many times. The chain carries TRBV5-4 and TRBJ1-1, with D perhaps matching TRBD1 (6 bases). There are 15 residues in the CDR3. Germline loops: CDR1 SGHNT, CDR2 YYREEE (reference sequence). V lost 2 bases, J lost 1 base, and 12 bases lay in between. This CDR3 reads CASSLRTASNTEAFF. The CDR3 coding sequence is TGTGCCAGCAGCTTACGGACAGCCTCGAACACTGAAGCTTTCTTT.

This clonotype came up many times. The genes are TRBV14 and TRBJ1-5; D ambiguous. Germline V gene data show CDR1 as SGHDN and CDR2 as FVKESK. V was pared by 0 bases and J by 6 bases, with 0 bases between. This CDR3 is built from 11 residues. The DNA for the CDR3 is TGTGCCAGCAGCCAAGATCAGCCCCAGCATTTT. Its translation is CASSQDQPQHF.

This clonotype has only a few counts. This chain uses TRBV27 with TRBJ1-4, with 8 bases matching TRBD1. Germline-derived CDR1 and CDR2 are MNHEY and SMNVEV (reference sequence). With 6 bases clipped from V and 4 bases from J, the junction kept 4 bases outside the gene matches. This CDR3 has 14 amino acids. The CDR3 here is CASSLDRDNEKLFF. The CDR3 region has the DNA TGTGCCAGCAGCCTGGACAGGGATAATGAAAAACTGTTTTTT.

This clonotype occurred many times. The chain employs TRBV3-1 and TRBJ2-2; tentative D call: TRBD1 (6 bases). V was pared by 4 bases and J by 4 bases, with 10 bases between. The CDR3 has 14 amino acids. Germline CDR1 LGHDT, CDR2 YNNKEL (reference sequence). The CDR3 sequence is CASSPQGFTGELFF. The CDR3 DNA reads as TGTGCCAGCAGCCCACAGGGCTTCACCGGGGAGCTGTTTTTT.

Many counts were recorded for this clonotype. The chain recombines TRBV5-6 with TRBJ2-1; TRBD2 agrees at 8 bases. The germline gives CDR1 SGHDT, CDR2 YYEEEE. The CDR3 runs to 14 residues. The trim removed 1 base at V and 8 bases at J, leaving 5 bases unmatched. This chain's CDR3 is CASSLTGGQDEQFF. The CDR3 DNA follows: TGTGCCAGCAGCTTGACGGGGGGGCAGGATGAGCAGTTCTTC.

This clonotype was counted at least ten times. J is TRBJ1-5 and V is TRBV7-2, with 7 bases identical to TRBD1. V dropped 5 bases and J dropped 0; count of bases not matched to a gene: 4. Germline V gene data show CDR1 as SGHTA and CDR2 as FQGNSA. This CDR3 region has 15 residues. The CDR3 sequence is CASSTGQSSNQPQHF. For the CDR3, the DNA is TGTGCCAGCAGCACGGGACAGTCTAGCAATCAGCCCCAGCATTTT.

The table lists this clonotype with many counts. The chain uses TRBV12-3 or TRBV12-4 and TRBJ2-1; possibly TRBD2 for D (5 bases). The germline V and J ends were trimmed by 5 bases and 10 bases, with 15 bases remaining between them. This CDR3 is built from 13 residues. The CDR3 DNA follows: TGTGCCAGCAGTCCCGACCGGGATCGCGAGCAGTTCTTC. It specifies CASSPDRDREQFF.

The V gene is TRBV5-1, the J gene TRBJ2-5; 7 positions match TRBD2. The ends lost 4 bases at V and 4 bases at J; junction bases unmatched: 13. Germline V CDR1 and CDR2: SGHRS, YFSETQ. The CDR3 has 16 amino acids. The CDR3 region has the DNA TGCGCCAGCAGCACGGAAGCGGGGCGGGCGGGAGAGACCCAGTACTTC. Residues: CASSTEAGRAGETQYF.

This clonotype has a count of ten or more. The J gene is TRBJ1-2, the V gene TRBV6-6; TRBD1 matches 8 bases. CDR1 and CDR2 from the germline V gene are MNHNY and SVGAGI (reference sequence). CDR3 size: 15 residues. The V segment lost 0 bases and the J segment 8 bases; nucleotides outside the gene matches: 8. The CDR3 coding sequence is TGTGCCAGCAGTTACTCTGGACAGGGTGCGGACGGCTACACCTTC. It encodes CASSYSGQGADGYTF.

This clonotype was observed at least ten times. The genes are TRBV6-5 and TRBJ2-1; tentatively, D is TRBD2 (7 bases). The V end lost 6 bases, the J end lost 12 bases, and 15 bases lay between the germline ends. CDR1 is MNHEY and CDR2 is SVGAGI in the germline V gene. The CDR3 has 12 residues. DNA of the CDR3: TGTGCCAGCAGGACAAGGGGGGGTTGGCAGTTCTTC. This sequence encodes CASRTRGGWQFF.

This clonotype was seen ten or more times. V usage is TRBV5-1 and J usage is TRBJ2-7; 10 nucleotides line up with TRBD2. This CDR3 contains 16 residues. Unmatched junction bases numbered 8, after V lost 4 bases and J lost 1 base. The germline gives CDR1 SGHRS, CDR2 YFSETQ. The CDR3 DNA reads as TGCGCCAGCAGCGGGGGACTAGCGACCCCTTCCTACGAGCAGTACTTC. Residues: CASSGGLATPSYEQYF.